The 26 T cell receptor beta chains in this list originate from one sample, sequenced in a study of cytomegalovirus exposure and HLA in healthy donors. A multiplex PCR was run with 60 Vbeta primers and 13 Jbeta primers. Libraries were prepared by immunoSEQ multiplex PCR; TCRdb keeps only in-frame clonotypes and omits some of them. This sample has about 170,000 clones; 60% to 80% occur once, and the top ten carry less than 3%. The sequenced sample consisted of PBMCs. The receptors were sampled from a man aged 35 to 55 in good health and CMV-seronegative.

This chain links TRBV7-9 with TRBJ2-1, with 11 bases aligning to TRBD2. The V gene end was trimmed by 2 bases and the J gene end by 5 bases; junction bases not matched to a gene: 11. This CDR3 spans 18 amino acids. Germline-derived CDR1 and CDR2 are SEHNR and FQNEAQ (reference sequence). The CDR3 spells CASSLKWGLAGGDNEQFF. CDR3 sequence (DNA): TGTGCCAGCAGCTTAAAATGGGGCCTAGCGGGAGGAGACAATGAGCAGTTCTTC.

The rearrangement links TRBV10-2 to TRBJ2-7; weak D call: TRBD1 (7 bases). The V end was cut by 4 bases, the J end by 4 bases, with 17 bases between. Germline V gene sequence: CDR1 WSHSY, CDR2 SAAADI. The CDR3 length is 15 residues. CDR3 sequence reads: CASSGTEQGRYEQYF. The DNA of the CDR3 is TGCGCCAGCAGTGGCACGGAACAGGGGAGGTACGAGCAGTACTTC.

This chain connects TRBV2 to TRBJ2-3; 12 bases are a match to TRBD2. From germline, CDR1 is SNHLY and CDR2 FYNNEI. The CDR3 is 15 amino acids. Unmatched junction bases numbered 6, after V lost 5 bases and J lost 6 bases. The DNA for the CDR3 is TGTGCCAGCAGTAGGACTAGCGGGATTCAGGATACGCAGTATTTT. Protein: CASSRTSGIQDTQYF.

This clone was counted only a few times. The chain uses TRBV18 and TRBJ1-2; 12 bases are shared with TRBD1. V lost 6 bases and J lost 8; bases outside the gene matches: 7. Germline V lookup: CDR1 KGHSH, CDR2 LQKENI. This CDR3 is 14 amino acids long. The CDR3 DNA reads TGTGCCAGCTCCGAAGGGGACAGGGGGCTCGGCTACACCTTC. This encodes CASSEGDRGLGYTF.

This clone was seen only a few times. Other DNA sequences in the same sample also yield this CDR3. J is TRBJ2-3 and V is TRBV19, with 9 nucleotides matching TRBD1. The germline gives CDR1 LNHDA, CDR2 SQIVND (reference sequence). The CDR3 contains 14 residues. Losses at the gene ends were 6 bases for V and 3 bases for J; bases not matched to a gene: 4. The CDR3 here is CASSTTGGTDTQYF. CDR3 DNA: TGTGCCAGTAGCACGACAGGGGGAACAGATACGCAGTATTTT.

The chain links TRBV4-1 to TRBJ1-5, with TRBD1 matching over 7 bases. Germline lookup yields CDR1 MGHRA and CDR2 YSYEKL. CDR3 size: 16 residues. The junction had 10 bases not matched to a gene; V was cut back by 3 bases and J by 5 bases. CDR3 nucleotides: TGCGCCAGCAGCCAGGCGGGTAGGGGGCGTTATCAGCCCCAGCATTTT. Translated: CASSQAGRGRYQPQHF.

This clone came up a few times. The chain carries TRBV6-6 and TRBJ1-5; the match to TRBD1 covers 8 bases. CDR3 length equals 16 residues. The germline CDR1 and CDR2 sequences are MNHNY and SVGAGI (reference sequence). Germline trimming cut 1 base from V and 2 bases from J; bases unmatched to any gene: 4. The DNA for the CDR3 is TGTGCCAGCAGTTACTGGACAGGGTTGGGCAATCAGCCCCAGCATTTT. Translated, it gives CASSYWTGLGNQPQHF.

V is TRBV6-1 and J is TRBJ2-1; 8 bases agree with TRBD1. CDR1 MNHNS and CDR2 SASEGT come from the germline V gene. The CDR3 totals 15 residues. With 5 bases clipped from V and 1 base from J, the junction kept 4 bases outside the gene matches. The CDR3 region is CASSFQGASYNEQFF. Here the CDR3 DNA reads TGTGCCAGCAGTTTCCAGGGGGCTTCCTACAATGAGCAGTTCTTC.

This rearrangement joins TRBV5-1 to TRBJ2-3; maybe TRBD2 (6 bases). This CDR3 is built from 14 residues. In germline, CDR1 is SGHRS, CDR2 YFSETQ. V lost 3 bases and J lost 5, with 13 bases in between. The CDR3 nucleotides are TGCGCCAGCAGCTCGACTAGTCTGGTAGATACGCAGTATTTT. Translated: CASSSTSLVDTQYF. Looking up the rest from reference TRBV5-1 and TRBJ2-3 gives the full variable domain: KAGVTQTPRYLIKTRGQQVTLSCSPISGHRSVSWYQQTPGQGLQFLFEYFSETQRNKGNFPGRFSGRQFSNSRSEMNVSTLELGDSALYLCASSSTSLVDTQYFGPGTRLTVL.

This clone was observed a single time. The chain recombines TRBV5-4 with TRBJ2-7; maybe TRBD2 (5 bases). CDR3 length: 13 residues. Germline CDR1 reads SGHNT; CDR2 reads YYREEE (reference sequence). Between the trimmed V and J ends, which lost 4 bases and 7 bases, there was a span of 15 bases. The CDR3, as DNA: TGTGCCAGCAGCCCTGGGGAGTCTACGGAGCAGTACTTC. The encoded protein is CASSPGESTEQYF.

This clone was counted between two and nine times. The chain couples TRBV2 to TRBJ2-1; 12 nucleotides match TRBD2. Germline CDR1 is SNHLY and CDR2 is FYNNEI. This CDR3 contains 15 residues. V dropped 2 bases and J dropped 9; count of bases not matched to a gene: 5. The CDR3 loop reads CASSESSGGAFEQFF. CDR3 DNA: TGTGCCAGCAGTGAATCTAGCGGGGGGGCCTTTGAGCAGTTCTTC.

The V gene is TRBV5-1, the J gene TRBJ2-5; 7 bases map to TRBD1. The CDR3 consists of 12 residues. Germline CDR1 and CDR2: SGHRS and YFSETQ. The ends lost 7 bases at V and 3 bases at J; junction bases unmatched: 3. CDR3 residues: CASLGTEETQYF. The CDR3 DNA follows: TGCGCCAGCCTAGGGACAGAAGAGACCCAGTACTTC.

A few counts support this clone. The rearrangement uses TRBV5-4 and TRBJ2-5, with 14 bases matching TRBD2. Trimming at V came to 4 bases and at J to 2 bases, leaving 7 bases not matched to a gene. The CDR3 length is 17 residues. The germline V gene encodes CDR1 SGHNT and CDR2 YYREEE (reference sequence). CDR3 nucleotide sequence: TGTGCCAGCAGCCTCGGACTAGCGGGGGGCCGTCAAGAGACCCAGTACTTC. Its protein product is CASSLGLAGGRQETQYF.

J is TRBJ2-7 and V is TRBV19; D perhaps matches TRBD1 (5 bases). There are 14 residues in the CDR3. Germline V gene data show CDR1 as LNHDA and CDR2 as SQIVND (reference sequence). V was pared by 2 bases and J by 7 bases, with 15 bases between. For the CDR3, the DNA is TGTGCCAGTAGTATACAGGGCAGGGTAGGAGAGCAGTACTTC. It codes for CASSIQGRVGEQYF.

This clone was detected once. The chain is built from TRBV7-8 and TRBJ2-7; D gene unclear. Trimming took off 2 bases at V and 6 bases at J, with 11 bases between the two ends. The germline gives CDR1 SGHVS, CDR2 FQNEAQ. The CDR3 runs 13 residues. The CDR3 DNA reads as TGTGCCAGCAGCTTACTATCTCTTGCCGAGCAGTACTTC. It is translated as CASSLLSLAEQYF. Using reference TRBV7-8 and TRBJ2-7 for the parts outside the CDR3, the full variable domain is GAGVSQSPRYKVAKRGQDVALRCDPISGHVSLFWYQQALGQGPEFLTYFQNEAQLDKSGLPSDRFFAERPEGSVSTLKIQRTQQEDSAVYLCASSLLSLAEQYFGPGTRLTVT.

The chain uses TRBV4-1 and TRBJ1-2, with 7 bases lining up with TRBD1. CDR3 length equals 14 residues. V lost 2 bases, J lost 3 bases, and 3 bases stayed unmatched. The germline CDR1 and CDR2 sequences are MGHRA and YSYEKL. CDR3 residues: CASSQLDRHYGYTF. The CDR3 nucleotides read TGCGCCAGCAGCCAACTGGACAGGCACTATGGCTACACCTTC.

The CDR3 coding sequence is TGTGCCAGCAGTTACCTCCACAGGGGGCAGGGAGATACGCAGTATTTT. Translation: CASSYLHRGQGDTQYF. The chain links TRBV6-6 to TRBJ2-3; the match to TRBD1 covers 9 bases. The ends lost 2 bases at V and 5 bases at J; junction bases unmatched: 8. The CDR3 length is 16 residues. Germline values: CDR1 MNHNY, CDR2 SVGAGI (reference sequence).

This rearrangement joins TRBV7-2 to TRBJ2-7, with a tentative D call TRBD2 (6 bases). Trimming shortened V by 5 bases and J by 7 bases, and 30 bases separated the two germline ends. This CDR3 is 18 amino acids long. From germline, CDR1 is SGHTA and CDR2 FQGNSA. CDR3 nucleotide sequence: TGTGCCAGCAGCGGGCTGGGGGGTAAAGGATACGTGGCGGAGGAGCAGTACTTC. This translates into CASSGLGGKGYVAEEQYF. The whole variable domain, filled in from reference TRBV7-2 and TRBJ2-7, reads GAGVSQSPSNKVTEKGKDVELRCDPISGHTALYWYRQSLGQGLEFLIYFQGNSAPDKSGLPSDRFSAERTGGSVSTLTIQRTQQEDSAVYLCASSGLGGKGYVAEEQYFGPGTRLTVT.

The V call is TRBV6-1, the J call TRBJ1-4; D uncertain. V shed 4 bases and J shed 4 bases, with 13 bases lying between them. The CDR3 extends over 15 amino acids. The germline CDR1 and CDR2 sequences are MNHNS and SASEGT. In DNA form, the CDR3 reads TGTGCCAGCAGTGCGGCAGCGGCGGGTAATGAAAAACTGTTTTTT. This translates into CASSAAAAGNEKLFF.

The rearrangement joins TRBV7-9 to TRBJ2-6; weak D call: TRBD2 (6 bases). Germline V gene data show CDR1 as SEHNR and CDR2 as FQNEAQ (reference sequence). CDR3 length equals 16 residues. Trimming cost V 5 bases and J 4 bases, with 15 bases left between them. The DNA for the CDR3 is TGTGCCAGCAGCCCTCGTCGGGGGTACGGGGCCAACGTCCTGACTTTC. Translating gives CASSPRRGYGANVLTF. The complete variable domain, with remaining parts taken from reference TRBV7-9 and TRBJ2-6, reads DTGVSQNPRHKITKRGQNVTFRCDPISEHNRLYWYRQTLGQGPEFLTYFQNEAQLEKSRLLSDRFSAERPKGSFSTLEIQRTEQGDSAMYLCASSPRRGYGANVLTFGAGSRLTVL.

The chain employs TRBV2 and TRBJ2-1; TRBD1 matches at 10 bases. Looked up from germline, CDR1 is SNHLY and CDR2 is FYNNEI. Losses at the gene ends were 3 bases for V and 7 bases for J; bases not matched to a gene: 12. This CDR3 is built from 17 residues. The CDR3 region is CASSDGTGAVFLNEQFF. CDR3 nucleotides: TGTGCCAGCAGTGACGGGACAGGGGCGGTTTTTTTGAATGAGCAGTTCTTC.

The CDR3 sequence: CASSPRAGEETQYF. CDR3 nucleotide sequence: TGTGCCAGCTCACCACGGGCAGGGGAAGAGACCCAGTACTTC. V gene TRBV18 combines with J gene TRBJ2-5; maybe TRBD1 (6 bases). The ends were cut back, 1 base at V and 3 bases at J, with 9 bases in the middle. The CDR3 loop spans 14 amino acids. Germline CDR1 KGHSH, CDR2 LQKENI.

The chain recombines TRBV15 with TRBJ2-3, with D possibly matching TRBD1 (5 bases). Trimming stripped 0 bases from V and 5 bases from J, with 9 bases between. Germline V CDR1 and CDR2: LNHNV, YYDKDF (reference sequence). This CDR3 has 14 residues. The CDR3 DNA follows: TGTGCCACCAGCAGAGATAGGCAGGGAGATACGCAGTATTTT. Protein sequence: CATSRDRQGDTQYF.

The chain couples TRBV20-1 to TRBJ1-1; TRBD1 matches at 7 bases. V gave up 1 base and J gave up 9 bases; unmatched junction bases: 2. This CDR3 comprises 11 residues. Germline assignment: CDR1 DFQATT and CDR2 SNEGSKA (reference sequence). The CDR3: CSARGTGKAFF. CDR3 DNA sequence: TGCAGTGCTAGAGGGACAGGAAAAGCTTTCTTT.

The rearrangement joins TRBV7-3 to TRBJ2-1, with D perhaps TRBD1 (7 bases). CDR1 is SGHTA, CDR2 FQGTGA, per germline. The CDR3 is 13 amino acids. The CDR3 DNA reads as TGTGCTACAGCGTCAGGGGGGTACAATGAGCAGTTCTTC. Amino acids: CATASGGYNEQFF.

The V gene is TRBV15, the J gene TRBJ1-3, with D tentatively TRBD1 (6 bases). The CDR3 sequence is 15 residues long. Germline-derived CDR1 and CDR2 are LNHNV and YYDKDF (reference sequence). Trimming left V 3 bases short and J 7 bases short, with 16 bases between. CDR3 sequence reads: CATSREKPQGNTIYF. The CDR3 DNA follows: TGTGCCACCAGCAGGGAAAAACCTCAGGGGAACACCATATATTTT.